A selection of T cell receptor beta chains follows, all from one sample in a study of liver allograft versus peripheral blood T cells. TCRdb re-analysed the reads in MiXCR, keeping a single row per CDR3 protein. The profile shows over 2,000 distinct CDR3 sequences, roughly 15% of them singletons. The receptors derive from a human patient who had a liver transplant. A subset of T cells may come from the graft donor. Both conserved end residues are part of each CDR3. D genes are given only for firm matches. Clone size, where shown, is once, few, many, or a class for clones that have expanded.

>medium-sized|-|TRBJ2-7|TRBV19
TGTGCCAGTAGCCAAGGGGGCTACGAGCAGTACTTC
CASSQGGYEQYF
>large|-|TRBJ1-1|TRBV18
TGTGCCAGCTCACCGGGGGCTGAATCCCCACGGAACACTGAAGCTTTCTTT
CASSPGAESPRNTEAFF
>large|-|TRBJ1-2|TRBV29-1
TGCAGCGTTGAGGGGGCCCCTGGCTACACCTTC
CSVEGAPGYTF
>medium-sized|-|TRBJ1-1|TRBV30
TGTGCCTGGAGTGTACTCGGCGGGAACACTGAAGCTTTCTTT
CAWSVLGGNTEAFF
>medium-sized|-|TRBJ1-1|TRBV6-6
TGTGCCAGCAGTCCCGTACTAAACGCTGAAGCTTTCTTT
CASSPVLNAEAFF
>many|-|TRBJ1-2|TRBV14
TGTGCCAGCAGAGGAGCGAGCTATGGCTACACCTTC
CASRGASYGYTF
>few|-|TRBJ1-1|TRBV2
TGTGCCAGCAGTGTATCGGGGAACACTGAAGCTTTCTTT
CASSVSGNTEAFF
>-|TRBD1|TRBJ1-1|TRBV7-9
TGTGCCAGCAGCCCCTACAGGGGAGACACTGAAGCTTTCTTT
CASSPYRGDTEAFF
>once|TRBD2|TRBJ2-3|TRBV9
TGTGCCAGCAGCGTAGTCGGGAGGAGCACAGATACGCAGTATTTT
CASSVVGRSTDTQYF
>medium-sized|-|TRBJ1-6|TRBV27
TGTGCCAGCAGTCCGATAAATTCACCCCTCCACTTT
CASSPINSPLHF
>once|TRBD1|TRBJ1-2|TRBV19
TGTGCCAGTAGTGACAGGGGAGGCTATGGCTACACCTTC
CASSDRGGYGYTF
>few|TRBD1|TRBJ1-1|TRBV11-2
TGTGCCAGCAGCATCACAGGGGGGGGGGGTACTGAAGCTTTCTTT
CASSITGGGGTEAFF
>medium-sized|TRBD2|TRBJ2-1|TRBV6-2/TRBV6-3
TGTGCCAGCAGTTACTCGAAGCGGGAGACAGACAATGAGCAGTTCTTC
CASSYSKRETDNEQFF
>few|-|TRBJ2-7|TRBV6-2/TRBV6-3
TGTGCCAGCACCTCCTGGCCTGGGGGGGAGCAGTACTTC
CASTSWPGGEQYF
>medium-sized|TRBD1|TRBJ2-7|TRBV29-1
TGCAGCGTTGAGGAAGGGACAGGGAAATACGAGCAGTACTTC
CSVEEGTGKYEQYF
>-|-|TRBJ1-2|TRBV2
TGTGCCAGCAGTCAAGGATGGGGCAGGATGGAAGGCTACACCTTC
CASSQGWGRMEGYTF
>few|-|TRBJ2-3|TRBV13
TGTGCCAGCAGCCCAGAGGGCCAGAACACAGATACGCAGTATTTT
CASSPEGQNTDTQYF
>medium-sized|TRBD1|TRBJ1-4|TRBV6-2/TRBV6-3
TGTGCCAGCAGTTACCAACGGACAGGAGTTAATGAAAAACTGTTTTTT
CASSYQRTGVNEKLFF
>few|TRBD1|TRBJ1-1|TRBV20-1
TGCAGTGCCCCGAAGACAGGGTGGGCTGAAGCTTTCTTT
CSAPKTGWAEAFF
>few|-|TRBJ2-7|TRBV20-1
TGCAGTGCTCCCGGGAAAGATCATTCCTACGAGCAGTACTTC
CSAPGKDHSYEQYF
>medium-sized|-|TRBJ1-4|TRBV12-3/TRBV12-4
TGTGCCAGCAGCCTCCTAGGGACTAAGGGGGAAAAACTGTTTTTT
CASSLLGTKGEKLFF
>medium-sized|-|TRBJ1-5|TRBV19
TGTGCCAGTAGTATAGGGGGTTTCAGCAATCAGCCCCAGCATTTT
CASSIGGFSNQPQHF
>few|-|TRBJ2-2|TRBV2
TGTGCCAGCAGTGAGGGCACCAACACCGGGGAGCTGTTTTTT
CASSEGTNTGELFF
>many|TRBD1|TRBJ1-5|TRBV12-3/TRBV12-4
TGTGCCAGCAGCCAGGGGGTTAGCAATCAGCCCCAGCATTTT
CASSQGVSNQPQHF
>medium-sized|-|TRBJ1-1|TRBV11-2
TGTGCCAGCAGCTTAGGGGATTACCGGGCTTTCTTT
CASSLGDYRAFF
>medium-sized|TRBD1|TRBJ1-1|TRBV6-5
TGTGCCAGCAGTTACACCTCGACAGGGACCACTGAAGCTTTCTTT
CASSYTSTGTTEAFF
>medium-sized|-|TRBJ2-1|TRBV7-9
TGTGCCAGCAGCTTAGGACAAAATGAGCAGTTCTTC
CASSLGQNEQFF
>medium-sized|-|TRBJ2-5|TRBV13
TGTGCCAGCAGCCTAAGAAGCGGTACTCAAGAGACCCAGTACTTC
CASSLRSGTQETQYF